This T cell receptor beta chain was captured in a study of circulating CD8 cells and anti-PD-1 response in melanoma. Overall study context: Patients received intravenous nivolumab, 3 mg/kg, every 2 weeks.

In its sample, this clonotype ranks as large (0.1 to 1%). What it binds is unknown. The QIAseq Immune Repertoire TCR panel built the libraries from about 16 ng of total RNA. TCRdb reprocessed the reads with MiXCR, giving one entry per CDR3 protein. The table has 550 to 700 distinct CDR3 sequences, roughly 6.8% seen once. Sorting of live CD3+CD8+TCRalphabeta+ cells by PD-1 and/or TIGIT gave four subsets. Overall study findings and caveats: TIGIT repertoires were least diverse, DNEG repertoires most diverse.

Germline V gives CDR1 MDHEN, CDR2 SYDVKM. The CDR3 runs 17 residues. V was clipped by 5 bases and J by 2 bases; unmatched bases: 10. The receptor was derived from a human donor with melanoma. J is TRBJ2-2 and V is TRBV28, with TRBD2 identical over 8 bases. The input for sequencing was CD8+ T cells from PBMCs, taken at baseline or after one month of anti-PD-1 therapy (not recorded which). CDR3 nucleotides: TGTGCCAGCAGTCGACGGTCCCGGGAGGGAAACACCGGGGAGCTGTTTTTT. Protein: CASSRRSREGNTGELFF.